This T cell receptor (beta chain) stems from a study of blood T cell repertoires in COVID-19. This CDR3 has 14 amino acids. Trimming removed 2 bases at V and 6 bases at J, with 10 bases between. Germline lookup yields CDR1 KGHDR and CDR2 SFDVKD. In the original processing: Nucleated cell counts were estimated from reference gene primer amplification. Repertoires were generated with immunoSEQ multiplex PCR, while TCRdb's copy carries only in-frame clones and drops some. Clone size and the V and J calls come from that table; the DNA yielded D and trimming. The sample shows fewer than 85,000 clones, around 90% of them seen only once.

This chain joins TRBV24-1 and TRBJ1-5; the D is unclear. Sequenced: peripheral blood. The source is a human donor in a cohort sampled during active COVID-19. The CDR3 sequence is CATSDSRGSQPQHF. The CDR3 region has the DNA TGTGCCACCAGTGATTCCCGAGGGAGTCAGCCCCAGCATTTT.